This T cell receptor beta chain stems from a study of cytomegalovirus exposure and HLA in healthy donors. Study in general: Findings of an earlier analysis included about 100 million unique TCR beta sequences from roughly 190 million T cells.

Points on this clone: Its antigen is not identified.

Use of 60 Vbeta and 13 Jbeta primers characterized the PCR. Authors' methods: About 11 million of tens of millions of unique TCR beta chains were shared, per a later count. Measured with immunoSEQ multiplex PCR; TCRdb has only the in-frame clones, and not every one. V, J and clone size are taken as reported in that table, and D and trimming were inferred from the DNA itself. The sample yields more than 90,000 clones, approximately 70% seen once. Study findings and constraints: Segments of the TCR beta V type were, in most cases, productive about 87% or about 30% of the time in an earlier analysis.

The sequenced material came from PBMCs. The TCR comes from a man aged 25-45 years in good health and CMV-seropositive.

CDR3 protein: CSVLVRENIGYTF. CDR3 nucleotides: TGCAGCGTTTTGGTGAGGGAGAACATCGGCTACACCTTC. The chain links TRBV29-1 to TRBJ1-2, with D hard to call. V lost 5 bases and J lost 8, with 18 bases in between. Germline V gene lookup returns CDR1 SQVTM and CDR2 ANQGSEA. This CDR3 contains 13 residues.